This paragraph covers one TCR beta chain sequence. The entry originates in a study of T cell changes during pregnancy in multiple sclerosis. The V and J ends lost 2 bases and 2 bases, in that order; junction bases with no gene match: 0. Germline V gene data show CDR1 as SGHTA and CDR2 as FQGNSA. The CDR3 spans 13 residues. Measured with immunoSEQ multiplex PCR; TCRdb has only the in-frame clones, and not every one. Of roughly 99,000 clones listed, about 90% were seen once; the top ten hold 0.78%. This clonotype was obtained from a female donor in good health, enrolled as a control in a pregnancy study. This chain links TRBV7-2 with TRBJ2-7; 7 bases align to TRBD1. The sequences come from peripheral blood, collected in the third trimester of pregnancy. CDR3 coding DNA: TGTGCCAGCAGCTTACAGGGGGCCTACGAGCAGTACTTC. Translation: CASSLQGAYEQYF. Looking up the rest from reference TRBV7-2 and TRBJ2-7 gives the full variable domain: GAGVSQSPSNKVTEKGKDVELRCDPISGHTALYWYRQSLGQGLEFLIYFQGNSAPDKSGLPSDRFSAERTGGSVSTLTIQRTQQEDSAVYLCASSLQGAYEQYFGPGTRLTVT.